Below, 32 T cell receptor beta chains from the same sample are listed, as sequenced in a study of blood T cell repertoires in COVID-19. The repertoire was sequenced with immunoSEQ multiplex PCR; TCRdb's copy has only in-frame clones and lacks some. The sample has under 200,000 clones, about 90% seen once. Material: PBMCs or T cells enriched from blood (not recorded which). The receptors come from a woman between 50 and 59 years old who had recovered from COVID-19.

CDR3 residues: CASSPTPEREAFF. CDR3 sequence (DNA): TGTGCCAGCAGCCCCACGCCCGAACGGGAAGCTTTCTTT. The V gene is TRBV6-5, the J gene TRBJ1-1, with D uncertain. The CDR3 consists of 13 residues. V lost 6 bases to trimming and J lost 8 bases, with 16 bases between them. CDR1 MNHEY and CDR2 SVGAGI come from the germline V gene.

The CDR3 sequence is CSALVSDTQYF. The CDR3 region has the DNA TGCAGTGCACTAGTTTCGGATACGCAGTATTTT. This sequence joins TRBV20-1 and TRBJ2-3, with D perhaps matching TRBD2 (5 bases). Trimming pared 6 bases from V and 6 bases from J, leaving 10 bases between. Germline lookup yields CDR1 DFQATT and CDR2 SNEGSKA (reference sequence). CDR3 length equals 11 residues.

This chain uses TRBV20-1 with TRBJ1-5; D is perhaps TRBD1 (5 bases). CDR1 and CDR2 (germline): DFQATT, SNEGSKA (reference sequence). Trimming took 3 bases from V and 0 from J, leaving 12 bases between them. CDR3 length: 15 amino acids. The CDR3 coding sequence is TGCAGTGCTAGTGGACATCTCAATAGCAATCAGCCCCAGCATTTT. The encoded protein is CSASGHLNSNQPQHF.

The CDR3 DNA reads TGTGCCAGCAGCGCCTACGACAGGAATGAAAAACTGTTTTTT. Its protein product is CASSAYDRNEKLFF. The J gene is TRBJ1-4, the V gene TRBV2; weak D call: TRBD1 (6 bases). The ends were cut back, 6 bases at V and 5 bases at J, with 13 bases in the middle. CDR1 is SNHLY, CDR2 FYNNEI, per germline. This CDR3 is 14 amino acids long.

This chain connects TRBV14 to TRBJ1-2; D remains unclear. Germline V lookup: CDR1 SGHDN, CDR2 FVKESK. This CDR3 has 13 residues. The V gene lost 2 bases and the J gene lost 0 bases, with 4 bases spanning the gap. CDR3 sequence reads: CASSQTANYGYTF. CDR3 nucleotide sequence: TGTGCCAGCAGCCAAACAGCTAACTATGGCTACACCTTC.

J is TRBJ1-5 and V is TRBV2; D is uncertain. Germline V CDR1 and CDR2: SNHLY, FYNNEI. The CDR3 extends over 12 amino acids. The ends were cut back, 6 bases at V and 6 bases at J, with 9 bases in the middle. The DNA of the CDR3 is TGTGCCAGCAGACGAGAGTCTCAGCCCCAGCATTTT. This sequence encodes CASRRESQPQHF.

CDR3 sequence (DNA): TGTGCCAGCAGCTCCAAGCCGGGACAGGGTTCAGATACGCAGTATTTT. It translates to CASSSKPGQGSDTQYF. The rearrangement links TRBV7-9 to TRBJ2-3, with TRBD1 identical over 9 bases. V lost 4 bases, J lost 4 bases, and 9 bases stayed unmatched. Germline CDR1 and CDR2: SEHNR and FQNEAQ (reference sequence). There are 16 residues in the CDR3.

This clone was seen just once. V and J are TRBV2 and TRBJ2-1, with D perhaps matching TRBD2 (6 bases). CDR1 is SNHLY, CDR2 FYNNEI, per germline. The CDR3 sequence is 15 residues long. V was cut by 7 bases and J by 0 bases, with 13 bases left in between. Here the CDR3 reads CASTRGLSSYNEQFF. The CDR3, as DNA: TGTGCCAGCACGCGGGGATTGAGCTCCTACAATGAGCAGTTCTTC.

The chain uses TRBV7-8 and TRBJ2-1; a weak D match, TRBD2 (6 bases). The CDR3 is 15 residues long. CDR1 is SGHVS and CDR2 is FQNEAQ in the germline V gene. Trimming stripped 6 bases from V and 7 bases from J, with 19 bases between. Written as DNA, the CDR3 is TGTGCCAGCAGACCACCGGGAGCACCGGGGAATGAGCAGTTCTTC. Translated, it gives CASRPPGAPGNEQFF.

V and J are TRBV4-2 and TRBJ1-5; D is possibly TRBD1 (5 bases). The germline V gene has CDR1 LGHNA and CDR2 YNFKEQ. This CDR3 is built from 15 residues. Trimming stripped 0 bases from V and 3 bases from J, with 9 bases between. Here the CDR3 DNA reads TGTGCCAGCAGCCAAGATGGGGCAGTCAATCAGCCCCAGCATTTT. It is translated as CASSQDGAVNQPQHF.

This clone is a singleton in its sample. V is TRBV11-3 and J is TRBJ1-6, with D perhaps TRBD1 (6 bases). V was cut by 5 bases and J by 14 bases, with 16 bases left in between. The CDR3 spans 13 residues. The germline V gene has CDR1 SGHNT and CDR2 YENEEA. CDR3 nucleotide sequence: TGTGCCAGCAGCGGGAGGGGACAAGCGACCCTCCACTTT. This translates into CASSGRGQATLHF. The full variable domain, with the rest looked up from reference TRBV11-3 and TRBJ1-6, is EAGVVQSPRYKIIEKKQPVAFWCNPISGHNTLYWYLQNLGQGPELLIRYENEEAVDDSQLPKDRFSAERLKGVDSTLKIQPAELGDSAVYLCASSGRGQATLHFGNGTRLTVT.

V is TRBV27 and J is TRBJ2-1; 10 bases map to TRBD1. From germline, CDR1 is MNHEY and CDR2 SMNVEV (reference sequence). V lost 4 bases to trimming and J lost 11 bases; unmatched junction nucleotides: 11. CDR3 length: 15 amino acids. The CDR3 nucleotides are TGTGCCAGCAGTTCACCGGGACAGGGGCACGGGAAGCAGTTCTTC. Translation gives CASSSPGQGHGKQFF.

The CDR3 sequence: CASSQQGSYNEQFF. As DNA, the CDR3 is TGTGCCAGCAGTCAACAGGGGTCCTACAATGAGCAGTTCTTC. The rearrangement uses TRBV28 and TRBJ2-1; 7 positions match TRBD1. Germline trimming cut 5 bases from V and 1 base from J; bases unmatched to any gene: 2. The CDR3 has 14 amino acids. The germline V gene encodes CDR1 MDHEN and CDR2 SYDVKM.

The chain is built from TRBV5-1 and TRBJ1-4, with a tentative D call TRBD1 (5 bases). The germline V and J ends were trimmed by 4 bases and 6 bases, with 13 bases remaining between them. This CDR3 is 14 amino acids long. The germline CDR1 and CDR2 sequences are SGHRS and YFSETQ. CDR3 sequence: CASSREGRDEKLFF. DNA of the CDR3: TGCGCCAGCAGCCGGGAGGGCAGGGATGAAAAACTGTTTTTT.

This chain joins TRBV27 and TRBJ1-2, with 7 bases aligning to TRBD1. The CDR3 extends over 13 amino acids. Trimming removed 3 bases from V and 7 bases from J; junction bases left unmatched: 5. Per the germline V gene, CDR1 is MNHEY and CDR2 is SMNVEV (reference sequence). This chain's CDR3 is CASSFRGEGGYTF. In DNA form, the CDR3 reads TGTGCCAGCAGTTTCAGGGGGGAAGGTGGCTACACCTTC.

This clone showed up just once. The J gene is TRBJ2-1, the V gene TRBV24-1, with TRBD1 matching over 7 bases. The CDR3 is 13 amino acids. J gave up 2 bases and V 10 bases, and 4 bases lay outside the gene matches. CDR1 is KGHDR and CDR2 is SFDVKD in the germline V gene. The CDR3 is CATRQGAYNEQFF. The CDR3, as DNA: TGTGCCACAAGACAGGGAGCCTACAATGAGCAGTTCTTC.

The V call is TRBV4-2, the J call TRBJ2-3; the match to TRBD1 covers 12 bases. The CDR3 has 14 amino acids. V lost 4 bases and J lost 6; bases outside the gene matches: 2. In germline, CDR1 is LGHNA, CDR2 YNFKEQ. The CDR3 protein is CASSRDRGLDTQYF. CDR3 in DNA: TGTGCCAGCAGCCGGGACAGGGGGCTGGATACGCAGTATTTT.

The chain joins TRBV7-6 to TRBJ1-2; TRBD1 matches at 7 bases. CDR1 and CDR2 (germline): SGHVS, FNYEAQ. V lost 5 bases and J lost 9; bases outside the gene matches: 12. This CDR3 comprises 14 residues. The CDR3 sequence is CASSPSGTAVSYTF. The CDR3 DNA reads as TGTGCCAGCAGCCCTTCCGGGACAGCTGTGAGCTACACCTTC. The full variable domain, with the rest looked up from reference TRBV7-6 and TRBJ1-2, is GAGVSQSPRYKVTKRGQDVALRCDPISGHVSLYWYRQALGQGPEFLTYFNYEAQQDKSGLPNDRFSAERPEGSISTLTIQRTEQRDSAMYRCASSPSGTAVSYTFGSGTRLTVV.

This sequence joins TRBV5-1 and TRBJ2-7; perhaps TRBD2 as D (7 bases). The CDR3 has 15 residues. Trimming shortened V by 0 bases and J by 3 bases, and 13 bases separated the two germline ends. Germline CDR1 is SGHRS and CDR2 is YFSETQ. The CDR3 loop is CASSLGGGVNYEQYF. DNA for the CDR3: TGCGCCAGCAGCTTGGGCGGGGGCGTCAACTACGAGCAGTACTTC.

CDR3 nucleotide sequence: TGTGCCAGCAGCTACGGACTAGCGGGAGCAACCTACGAGCAGTACTTC. Protein product: CASSYGLAGATYEQYF. V is TRBV7-9 and J is TRBJ2-7, with 13 bases matching TRBD2. Germline V gives CDR1 SEHNR, CDR2 FQNEAQ (reference sequence). V shed 4 bases, J shed 2 bases, and the junction held 5 bases outside the gene matches. The length of the CDR3 is 16 residues.

This chain uses TRBV4-2 with TRBJ2-5; 8 positions agree with TRBD2. In germline, CDR1 is LGHNA, CDR2 YNFKEQ. There are 16 residues in the CDR3. V was clipped by 2 bases and J by 4 bases; unmatched bases: 9. CDR3 loop: CASSQQGSGSSETQYF. CDR3 sequence (DNA): TGTGCCAGCAGCCAACAGGGGAGCGGGAGTTCAGAGACCCAGTACTTC.

V usage is TRBV5-1 and J usage is TRBJ1-1; the match to TRBD1 covers 7 bases. The CDR3 sequence is 12 residues long. V was clipped by 8 bases and J by 4 bases; unmatched bases: 5. From germline, CDR1 is SGHRS and CDR2 YFSETQ. The CDR3 protein is CASRQGTTEAFF. CDR3 sequence (DNA): TGCGCCAGTAGACAGGGAACCACTGAAGCTTTCTTT.

This sequence joins TRBV5-3 and TRBJ2-3; 7 bases line up with TRBD1. TRBV5-3 is an ORF, and what it does is uncertain. The CDR3 runs to 18 residues. The V segment lost 0 bases and the J segment 0 bases; nucleotides outside the gene matches: 10. This CDR3 is CARSLVAGGSPSTDTQYF. The CDR3 DNA reads TGTGCCAGAAGCTTGGTGGCAGGGGGAAGCCCTAGCACAGATACGCAGTATTTT.

The V gene is TRBV2, the J gene TRBJ1-1, with 7 positions matching TRBD1. J lost 4 bases, V lost 6 bases, and 5 bases had no gene match. This CDR3 region has 13 residues. Germline loops: CDR1 SNHLY, CDR2 FYNNEI. CDR3 in DNA: TGTGCCAGCAGCCCTACAGGGGTCACTGAAGCTTTCTTT. Residues: CASSPTGVTEAFF.

The genes are TRBV28 and TRBJ2-7; 11 bases fit TRBD2. This CDR3 contains 15 residues. V shed 8 bases and J 5 bases; nucleotides not matched to a gene: 11. The germline V gene encodes CDR1 MDHEN and CDR2 SYDVKM. In DNA form, the CDR3 reads TGTGCCAGCCGGACGGACACTAGCGGGAGAGACGAGCAGTACTTC. This gives the protein CASRTDTSGRDEQYF.

The chain links TRBV5-1 to TRBJ1-2; 7 positions match TRBD1. V trimming: 0 bases; J trimming: 5 bases; junction bases outside the gene matches: 4. CDR3 length equals 14 residues. CDR1 SGHRS and CDR2 YFSETQ come from the germline V gene. For the CDR3, the DNA is TGCGCCAGCAGCTTGGGTTCAGGGGGGTATGGCTACACCTTC. Amino acid sequence: CASSLGSGGYGYTF.

V is TRBV7-3 and J is TRBJ2-1, with D possibly TRBD2 on 6 matching bases. Deletions cut 2 bases from V and 6 bases from J, with 14 bases between. Germline V gives CDR1 SGHTA, CDR2 FQGTGA. This CDR3 has 15 amino acids. The CDR3 DNA reads TGTGCCAGCAGCTTAGGGGCGGGATCCAGCAATGAGCAGTTCTTC. Its translation is CASSLGAGSSNEQFF. Full variable domain (missing parts from reference TRBV7-3 and TRBJ2-1): GAGVSQTPSNKVTEKGKYVELRCDPISGHTALYWYRQSLGQGPEFLIYFQGTGAADDSGLPNDRFFAVRPEGSVSTLKIQRTERGDSAVYLCASSLGAGSSNEQFFGPGTRLTVL.

The CDR3 bases are TGTGCCAGCAGTTTAAAGGCAGGGGGCGAGCAGTACTTC. Protein product: CASSLKAGGEQYF. The chain carries TRBV28 and TRBJ2-7; 7 nucleotides align to TRBD1. V dropped 2 bases and J dropped 6; count of bases not matched to a gene: 4. Germline V gene lookup returns CDR1 MDHEN and CDR2 SYDVKM. CDR3 length: 13 amino acids.

J is TRBJ2-1 and V is TRBV14, with D possibly TRBD2 on 7 matching bases. The CDR3 spans 16 residues. V lost 5 bases and J lost 2, with 16 bases in between. Germline CDR1 is SGHDN and CDR2 is FVKESK. Written as DNA, the CDR3 is TGTGCCAGCAGCACGTCGGGCGGGGGCGCCTACAATGAGCAGTTCTTC. It yields the protein CASSTSGGGAYNEQFF.

CDR3 region: CASGSLGLAGGVNTGELFF. As DNA, the CDR3 is TGCGCCAGCGGTTCATTGGGACTAGCGGGAGGTGTGAACACCGGGGAGCTGTTTTTT. The chain is built from TRBV4-1 and TRBJ2-2; TRBD2 matches at 15 bases. Germline CDR1 and CDR2: MGHRA and YSYEKL. CDR3 length: 19 amino acids. The ends lost 8 bases at V and 1 base at J; junction bases unmatched: 11.

This chain joins TRBV5-1 and TRBJ1-4; 8 bases are a match to TRBD1. The CDR3 totals 14 residues. The germline CDR1 and CDR2 sequences are SGHRS and YFSETQ. J was trimmed by 5 bases and V by 4 bases; bases with no gene match: 4. The CDR3 DNA reads TGCGCCAGCAGCACCAGGGGGCCAAATGAAAAACTGTTTTTT. This gives the protein CASSTRGPNEKLFF.

CDR3 region: CASRPPGQYNSPLHF. Written as DNA, the CDR3 is TGTGCCAGCAGACCTCCGGGACAGTATAATTCACCCCTCCACTTT. J is TRBJ1-6 and V is TRBV6-5; 7 bases map to TRBD1. The germline CDR1 and CDR2 sequences are MNHEY and SVGAGI. CDR3 length: 15 residues. V shed 6 bases and J 4 bases; nucleotides not matched to a gene: 6.